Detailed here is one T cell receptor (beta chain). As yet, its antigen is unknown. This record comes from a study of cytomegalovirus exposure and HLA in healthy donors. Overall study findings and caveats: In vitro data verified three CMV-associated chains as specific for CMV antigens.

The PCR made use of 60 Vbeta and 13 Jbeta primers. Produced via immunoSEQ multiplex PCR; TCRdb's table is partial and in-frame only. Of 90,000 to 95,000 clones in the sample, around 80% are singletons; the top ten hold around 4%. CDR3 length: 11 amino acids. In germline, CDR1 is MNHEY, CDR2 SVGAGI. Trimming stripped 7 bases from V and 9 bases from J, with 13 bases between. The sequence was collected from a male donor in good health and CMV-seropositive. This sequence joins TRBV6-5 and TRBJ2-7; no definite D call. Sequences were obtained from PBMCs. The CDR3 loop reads CASTDKFRQYF. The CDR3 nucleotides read TGTGCCAGCACCGACAAGTTTAGGCAGTACTTC.